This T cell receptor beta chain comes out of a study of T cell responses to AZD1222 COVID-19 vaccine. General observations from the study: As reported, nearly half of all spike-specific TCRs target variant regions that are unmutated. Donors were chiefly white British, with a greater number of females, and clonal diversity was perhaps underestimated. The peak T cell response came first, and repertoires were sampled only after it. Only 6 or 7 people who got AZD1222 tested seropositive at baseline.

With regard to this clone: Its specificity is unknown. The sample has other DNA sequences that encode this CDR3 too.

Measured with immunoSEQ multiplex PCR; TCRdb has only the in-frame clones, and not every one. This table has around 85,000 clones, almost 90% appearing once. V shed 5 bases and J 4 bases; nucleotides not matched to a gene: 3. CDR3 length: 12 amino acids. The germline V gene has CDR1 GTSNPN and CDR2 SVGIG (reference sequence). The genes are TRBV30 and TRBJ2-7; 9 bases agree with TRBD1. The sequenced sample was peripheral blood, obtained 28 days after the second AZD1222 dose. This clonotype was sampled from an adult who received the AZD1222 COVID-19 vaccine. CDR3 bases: TGTGCCTGGGGGACAGGGTATTACGAGCAGTACTTC. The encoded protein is CAWGTGYYEQYF.